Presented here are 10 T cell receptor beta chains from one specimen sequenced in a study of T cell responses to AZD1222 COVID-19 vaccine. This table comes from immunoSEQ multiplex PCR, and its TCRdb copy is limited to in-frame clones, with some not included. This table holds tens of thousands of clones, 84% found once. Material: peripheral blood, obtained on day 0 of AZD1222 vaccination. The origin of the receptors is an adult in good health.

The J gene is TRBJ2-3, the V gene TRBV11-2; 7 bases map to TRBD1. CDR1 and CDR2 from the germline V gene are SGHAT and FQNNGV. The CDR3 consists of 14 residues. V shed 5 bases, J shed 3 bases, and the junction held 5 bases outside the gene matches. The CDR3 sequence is CASSRQGGTDTQYF. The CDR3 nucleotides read TGTGCCAGCAGCAGACAGGGCGGTACAGATACGCAGTATTTT.

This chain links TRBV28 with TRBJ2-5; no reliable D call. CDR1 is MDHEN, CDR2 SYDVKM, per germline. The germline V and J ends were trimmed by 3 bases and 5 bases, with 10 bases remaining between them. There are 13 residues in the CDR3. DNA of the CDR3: TGTGCCAGCAGTTTCCCCCCAAGGGAGACCCAGTACTTC. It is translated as CASSFPPRETQYF.

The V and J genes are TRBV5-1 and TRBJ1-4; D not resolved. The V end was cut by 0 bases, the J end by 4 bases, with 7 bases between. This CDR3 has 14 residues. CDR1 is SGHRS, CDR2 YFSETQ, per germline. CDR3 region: CASSLDSLNEKLFF. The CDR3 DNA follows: TGCGCCAGCAGCTTGGACAGCCTTAATGAAAAACTGTTTTTT.

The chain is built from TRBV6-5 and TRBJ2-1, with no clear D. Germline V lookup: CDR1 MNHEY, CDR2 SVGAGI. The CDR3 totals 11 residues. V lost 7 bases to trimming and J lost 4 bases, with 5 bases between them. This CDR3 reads CASIQYNEQFF. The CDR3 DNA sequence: TGTGCCAGCATCCAATACAATGAGCAGTTCTTC.

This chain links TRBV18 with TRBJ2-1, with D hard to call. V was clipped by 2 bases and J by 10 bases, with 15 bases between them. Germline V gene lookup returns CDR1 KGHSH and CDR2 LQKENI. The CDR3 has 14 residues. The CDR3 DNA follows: TGTGCCAGCTCACCAACGGGCTCCCCCCAAGAGCAGTTCTTC. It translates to CASSPTGSPQEQFF.

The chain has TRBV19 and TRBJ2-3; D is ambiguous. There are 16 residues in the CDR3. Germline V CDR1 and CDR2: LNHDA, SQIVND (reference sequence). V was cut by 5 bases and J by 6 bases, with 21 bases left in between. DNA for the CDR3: TGTGCCAGTAGTCCCGACGGAGTGACCCCGTTGGATACGCAGTATTTT. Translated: CASSPDGVTPLDTQYF. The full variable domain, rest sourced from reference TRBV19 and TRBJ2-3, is DGGITQSPKYLFRKEGQNVTLSCEQNLNHDAMYWYRQDPGQGLRLIYYSQIVNDFQKGDIAEGYSVSREKKESFPLTVTSAQKNPTAFYLCASSPDGVTPLDTQYFGPGTRLTVL.

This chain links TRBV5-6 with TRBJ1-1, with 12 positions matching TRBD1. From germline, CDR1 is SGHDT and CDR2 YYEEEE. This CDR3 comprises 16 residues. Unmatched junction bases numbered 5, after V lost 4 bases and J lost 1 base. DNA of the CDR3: TGTGCCAGCAGCCAAGGGACAGGGGGCTGGAACACTGAAGCTTTCTTT. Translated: CASSQGTGGWNTEAFF.

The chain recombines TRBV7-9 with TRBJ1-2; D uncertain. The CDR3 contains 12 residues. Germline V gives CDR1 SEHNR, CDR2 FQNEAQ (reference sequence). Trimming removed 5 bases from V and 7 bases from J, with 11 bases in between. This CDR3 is CASSPGEGGYTF. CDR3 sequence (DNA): TGTGCCAGCAGCCCGGGCGAGGGTGGCTACACCTTC.

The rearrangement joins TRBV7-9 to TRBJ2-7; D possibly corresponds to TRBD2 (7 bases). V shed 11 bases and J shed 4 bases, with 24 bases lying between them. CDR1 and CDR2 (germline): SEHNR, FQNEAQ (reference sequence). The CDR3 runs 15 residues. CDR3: CAVPPSGLGGYEQYF. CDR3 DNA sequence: TGTGCCGTCCCCCCCTCCGGACTAGGGGGGTACGAGCAGTACTTC.

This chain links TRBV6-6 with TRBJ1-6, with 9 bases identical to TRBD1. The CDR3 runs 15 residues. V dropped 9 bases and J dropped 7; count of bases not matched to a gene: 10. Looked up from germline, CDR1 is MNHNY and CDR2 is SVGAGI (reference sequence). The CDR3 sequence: CASSQPGQGNSPLHF. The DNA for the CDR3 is TGTGCCAGTTCCCAGCCGGGACAGGGCAATTCACCCCTCCACTTT.